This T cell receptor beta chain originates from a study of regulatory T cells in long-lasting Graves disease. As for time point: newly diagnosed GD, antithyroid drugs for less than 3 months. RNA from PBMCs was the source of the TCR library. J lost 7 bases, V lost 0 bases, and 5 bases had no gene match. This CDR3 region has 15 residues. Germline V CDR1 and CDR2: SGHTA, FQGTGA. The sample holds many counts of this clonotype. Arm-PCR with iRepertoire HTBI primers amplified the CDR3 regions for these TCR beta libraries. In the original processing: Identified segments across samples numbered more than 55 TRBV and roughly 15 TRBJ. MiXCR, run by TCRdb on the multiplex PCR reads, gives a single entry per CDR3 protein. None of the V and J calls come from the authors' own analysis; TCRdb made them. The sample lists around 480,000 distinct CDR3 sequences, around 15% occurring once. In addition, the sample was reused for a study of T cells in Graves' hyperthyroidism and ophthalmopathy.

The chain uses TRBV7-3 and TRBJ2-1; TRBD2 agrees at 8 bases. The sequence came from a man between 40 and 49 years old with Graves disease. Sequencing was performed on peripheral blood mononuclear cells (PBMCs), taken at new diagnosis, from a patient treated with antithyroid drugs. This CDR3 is CASSLTTGGPNEQFF. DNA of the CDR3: TGTGCCAGCAGCTTAACAACGGGAGGGCCTAATGAGCAGTTCTTC.